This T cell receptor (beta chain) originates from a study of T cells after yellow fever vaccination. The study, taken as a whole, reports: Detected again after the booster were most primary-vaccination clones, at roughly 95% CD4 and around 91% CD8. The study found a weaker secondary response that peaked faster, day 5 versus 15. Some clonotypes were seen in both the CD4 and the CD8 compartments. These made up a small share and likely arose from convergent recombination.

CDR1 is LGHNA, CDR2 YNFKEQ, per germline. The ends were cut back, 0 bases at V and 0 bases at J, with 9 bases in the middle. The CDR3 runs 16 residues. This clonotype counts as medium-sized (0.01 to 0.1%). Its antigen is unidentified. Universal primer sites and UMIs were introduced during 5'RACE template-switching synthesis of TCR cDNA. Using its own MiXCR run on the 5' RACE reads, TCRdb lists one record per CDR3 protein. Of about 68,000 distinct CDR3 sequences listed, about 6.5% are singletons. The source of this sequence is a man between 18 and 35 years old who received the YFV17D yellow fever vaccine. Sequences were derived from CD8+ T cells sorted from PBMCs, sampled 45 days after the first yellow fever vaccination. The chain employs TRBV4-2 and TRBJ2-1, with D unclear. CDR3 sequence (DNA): TGTGCCAGCAGCCAAGAGGGATCTACCTCCTACAATGAGCAGTTCTTC. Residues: CASSQEGSTSYNEQFF.